Following are 14 T cell receptor beta chains from one sample sequenced in a study of response to subunit inactivated influenza vaccine. TCRdb re-derived calls from the RT-PCR reads in MiXCR, one entry per CDR3 protein. The sample lists about 170,000 distinct CDR3 sequences, approximately 12% occurring once. In addition, the sample was reused for a study of T cells expressing NK-cell markers. This second study notes: In generating TCR beta cDNA, 5'RACE template switching with UMIs was used.

The material sequenced was CD8+ T cells sorted from PBMCs, taken about 11 days after vaccination. The receptors derive from a middle-aged man who received an inactivated influenza vaccine.

This clonotype turned up a few times. The chain links TRBV27 to TRBJ2-7; D is possibly TRBD2 (6 bases). The CDR3 length is 14 residues. Trimming removed 5 bases at V and 8 bases at J, with 19 bases between. Looked up from germline, CDR1 is MNHEY and CDR2 is SMNVEV (reference sequence). The CDR3 region is CASSIRRDGHQQYF. CDR3 nucleotide sequence: TGTGCCAGCAGTATAAGGCGGGACGGTCACCAGCAGTACTTC.

The chain carries TRBV10-3 and TRBJ2-6, with unresolved D. The CDR3 contains 19 residues. Deletions cut 6 bases from V and 1 base from J, with 22 bases between. Looked up from germline, CDR1 is ENHRY and CDR2 is SYGVKD. CDR3 region: CAISPSRPTSISGANVLTF. CDR3 DNA: TGTGCCATCAGCCCAAGTCGCCCTACGAGTATTTCTGGGGCCAACGTCCTGACTTTC.

The chain employs TRBV7-6 and TRBJ2-7; D unclear. V was clipped by 2 bases and J by 3 bases, with 8 bases between them. CDR3 length equals 13 residues. CDR1 and CDR2 from the germline V gene are SGHVS and FNYEAQ. The CDR3 here is CASSLQEIYEQYF. CDR3 DNA sequence: TGTGCCAGCAGCTTACAGGAGATCTACGAGCAGTACTTC.

The chain links TRBV7-9 to TRBJ2-7, with 13 positions matching TRBD2. The CDR3 totals 17 residues. The germline CDR1 and CDR2 sequences are SEHNR and FQNEAQ (reference sequence). J gave up 5 bases and V 5 bases, and 12 bases lay outside the gene matches. The CDR3 reads CASSDARLAGGYHEQYF. CDR3 DNA: TGTGCCAGCAGCGACGCCCGACTAGCGGGAGGTTACCACGAGCAGTACTTC.

The sample holds a few counts of this clonotype. J is TRBJ2-1 and V is TRBV11-1; TRBD1 agrees at 8 bases. The germline gives CDR1 SGHAT, CDR2 FQDESV (reference sequence). This CDR3 has 14 amino acids. Unmatched junction bases numbered 7, after V lost 4 bases and J lost 8 bases. The CDR3 protein is CASSSRDRWDEQFF. DNA of the CDR3: TGTGCCAGCAGCTCTCGGGACAGGTGGGATGAGCAGTTCTTC.

This clonotype occurred a few times. V gene TRBV6-4 combines with J gene TRBJ2-1; 8 nucleotides match TRBD2. From germline, CDR1 is MRHNA and CDR2 SNTAGT. Trimming cost V 0 bases and J 10 bases; bases outside gene matches: 2. The CDR3 covers 13 residues. Here the CDR3 reads CASSDSSGNEQFF. CDR3 nucleotide sequence: TGTGCCAGCAGTGACTCTAGCGGGAACGAGCAGTTCTTC.

This rearrangement joins TRBV10-3 to TRBJ2-5; D not certain. This CDR3 spans 15 amino acids. CDR1 is ENHRY and CDR2 is SYGVKD in the germline V gene. V dropped 11 bases and J dropped 2 bases, with 21 bases sitting between them. In DNA form, the CDR3 reads TGTGCCGTCCGGTCGGACGGCCAAAGACAAGAGACCCAGTACTTC. This gives the protein CAVRSDGQRQETQYF.

This clonotype has at least ten counts. The chain employs TRBV7-6 and TRBJ2-1, with TRBD1 matching 9 bases. The germline V gene encodes CDR1 SGHVS and CDR2 FNYEAQ. The CDR3 contains 15 residues. With 5 bases clipped from V and 6 bases from J, the junction kept 8 bases outside the gene matches. Here the CDR3 DNA reads TGTGCCAGCAGCAGCACAGGGGGCTCCGGCAATGAGCAGTTCTTC. This sequence encodes CASSSTGGSGNEQFF.

This clonotype was counted many times. The V gene is TRBV7-9, the J gene TRBJ2-3; D is uncertain. The germline V gene encodes CDR1 SEHNR and CDR2 FQNEAQ (reference sequence). The CDR3 length is 13 residues. Trimming removed 5 bases at V and 1 base at J, with 7 bases between. The CDR3 nucleotides are TGTGCCAGCAGCCAGCCCGGCACAGATACGCAGTATTTT. It yields the protein CASSQPGTDTQYF.

This clonotype was observed at least ten times. The chain couples TRBV10-3 to TRBJ1-1, with D maybe TRBD1 (5 bases). Trimming cost V 2 bases and J 4 bases, with 14 bases left between them. The CDR3 runs to 15 residues. Germline V gives CDR1 ENHRY, CDR2 SYGVKD. The CDR3 nucleotides are TGTGCCATCAGTGAGCCCGGCAGGGCGGTCACTGAAGCTTTCTTT. This encodes CAISEPGRAVTEAFF.

The chain carries TRBV7-8 and TRBJ2-2; unclear D gene. Germline V gene sequence: CDR1 SGHVS, CDR2 FQNEAQ. V lost 2 bases and J 4 bases, leaving 20 bases between the germline ends. This CDR3 spans 18 amino acids. The DNA of the CDR3 is TGTGCCAGCAGCTTAATGGCAGGTTTTGCGATTGCCACCGGGGAGCTGTTTTTT. The encoded protein is CASSLMAGFAIATGELFF.

The rearrangement uses TRBV6-1 and TRBJ2-1; TRBD1 might be the D (6 bases). The CDR3 spans 12 residues. In germline, CDR1 is MNHNS, CDR2 SASEGT. The V gene lost 2 bases and the J gene lost 10 bases, with 9 bases spanning the gap. The CDR3 sequence: CASSESGTEQFF. The DNA for the CDR3 is TGTGCCAGCAGTGAATCCGGGACAGAGCAGTTCTTC.

This clonotype was seen only a few times. This rearrangement joins TRBV24-1 to TRBJ2-2, with D hard to call. Germline V gene data show CDR1 as KGHDR and CDR2 as SFDVKD. CDR3 length equals 16 residues. V dropped 7 bases and J dropped 6 bases, with 20 bases sitting between them. In nucleotides, the CDR3 is TGTGCCACCAGCCAGAGCTCGTTGCGTGAGGCCGGGGAGCTGTTTTTT. Translated: CATSQSSLREAGELFF.

CDR3 DNA: TGCAGTGCTAGTAGAATCTATGAAGCTTTCTTT. This translates into CSASRIYEAFF. The V and J genes are TRBV20-1 and TRBJ1-1; D call uncertain. The V end was cut by 3 bases, the J end by 7 bases, with 9 bases between. The CDR3 totals 11 residues. Germline CDR1 and CDR2: DFQATT and SNEGSKA (reference sequence).